This is a list of T cell receptor beta chains from one sample in a study of blood T cell repertoires in COVID-19. Assay used: immunoSEQ multiplex PCR; TCRdb lists only in-frame clones, some missing. The sample records 35,000 to 55,000 clones, about 91% being singletons. The sample was peripheral blood. All receptors come from a human donor in a cohort sampled during active COVID-19. CDR3s include the opening cysteine and the closing phenylalanine or tryptophan. The order of the fields is V gene, J gene, CDR3 protein.

V gene: TRBV18
J gene: TRBJ2-7
CDR3 protein: CASSPPSKGAAYEQYF

V gene: TRBV28
J gene: TRBJ1-5
CDR3 protein: CATCWGVEQPQHF

V gene: TRBV4-1
J gene: TRBJ2-3
CDR3 protein: CASGPEDRHTQYF

V gene: TRBV15
J gene: TRBJ1-2
CDR3 protein: CATSTRTGSYGYTF

V gene: TRBV3-1/TRBV3-2
J gene: TRBJ2-7
CDR3 protein: CASSPGLAGGYEQYF

V gene: TRBV5-4
J gene: TRBJ2-5
CDR3 protein: CASSQTSGGAGETQYF

V gene: TRBV5-1
J gene: TRBJ1-2
CDR3 protein: CASSPGQGTGGYTF

V gene: TRBV11-2
J gene: TRBJ2-7
CDR3 protein: CASSLPHPGTEGEQYF

V gene: TRBV10-3
J gene: TRBJ1-3
CDR3 protein: CAIRNPAGGGNTIYF

V gene: TRBV28
J gene: TRBJ2-7
CDR3 protein: CASSLALSGRPLYEQYF

V gene: TRBV7-2
J gene: TRBJ2-7
CDR3 protein: CASSFTGSYEQYF

V gene: TRBV24-1
J gene: TRBJ2-1
CDR3 protein: CATSGVIAGGRNEQFF

V gene: TRBV3-1/TRBV3-2
J gene: TRBJ2-2
CDR3 protein: CASSRSPDGVGELFF

V gene: TRBV7-2
J gene: TRBJ1-2
CDR3 protein: CASSLADRANYGYTF

V gene: TRBV6-2/TRBV6-3
J gene: TRBJ2-1
CDR3 protein: CASSYVDRGRKGKFF

V gene: TRBV9
J gene: TRBJ1-3
CDR3 protein: CASSQIRNTIYF

V gene: TRBV7-6
J gene: TRBJ1-1
CDR3 protein: CASSLTGVTEAFF

V gene: TRBV6-1
J gene: TRBJ2-5
CDR3 protein: CASSEGASGSQRETQYF

V gene: TRBV7-9
J gene: TRBJ2-3
CDR3 protein: CASSERLDGYTDTQYF

V gene: TRBV6-5
J gene: TRBJ2-7
CDR3 protein: CASITDRGSYEQYF

V gene: TRBV2
J gene: TRBJ1-2
CDR3 protein: CASRADRGGDGYTF

V gene: TRBV5-1
J gene: TRBJ1-5
CDR3 protein: CASSLRQGARQPQHF

V gene: TRBV5-1
J gene: TRBJ2-5
CDR3 protein: CASSSGQVQETQYF

V gene: TRBV29-1
J gene: TRBJ2-1
CDR3 protein: CSVVYGGFFEQFF

V gene: TRBV28
J gene: TRBJ2-7
CDR3 protein: CASSSDRGGIYEQYF

V gene: TRBV2
J gene: TRBJ2-3
CDR3 protein: CASRLASDTQYF

V gene: TRBV7-6
J gene: TRBJ2-2
CDR3 protein: CASSPIPSGGATGELFF

V gene: TRBV4-2
J gene: TRBJ1-4
CDR3 protein: CASSRETGREKLFF

V gene: TRBV6-6
J gene: TRBJ2-3
CDR3 protein: CASSPQELAGGTDTQYF

V gene: TRBV6-5
J gene: TRBJ2-2
CDR3 protein: CASSYAQISSGELFF

V gene: TRBV7-2
J gene: TRBJ2-1
CDR3 protein: CASNKNWGGSGNEQFF

V gene: TRBV23-1
J gene: TRBJ2-1
CDR3 protein: CASSQSGQKGTSGVNNEQFF

V gene: TRBV7-6
J gene: TRBJ2-1
CDR3 protein: CASSLDNLADEQFF

V gene: TRBV7-3
J gene: TRBJ2-1
CDR3 protein: CASSPGTGNEQFF

V gene: TRBV9
J gene: TRBJ2-1
CDR3 protein: CASSRGNAGSSYNEQFF

V gene: TRBV5-1
J gene: TRBJ2-7
CDR3 protein: CASSQQGAYDEQYF

V gene: TRBV30
J gene: TRBJ1-2
CDR3 protein: CAWTRHRASGYTF

V gene: TRBV4-3
J gene: TRBJ2-3
CDR3 protein: CASSQALSSGGITDTQYF

V gene: TRBV30
J gene: TRBJ1-5
CDR3 protein: CAWSRGTDSNQPQHF

V gene: TRBV7-9
J gene: TRBJ2-5
CDR3 protein: CASSFRTGSAETQYF

V gene: TRBV10-1
J gene: TRBJ1-5
CDR3 protein: CASGGTDQPQHF

V gene: TRBV5-1
J gene: TRBJ2-7
CDR3 protein: CASSWMGTGGNEQYF

V gene: TRBV7-2
J gene: TRBJ1-2
CDR3 protein: CASSPGQGNYGYTF

V gene: TRBV18
J gene: TRBJ1-6
CDR3 protein: CASSPQQPRYNSPLHF

V gene: TRBV20-1
J gene: TRBJ2-3
CDR3 protein: CSASTSGDADTQYF

V gene: TRBV28
J gene: TRBJ1-2
CDR3 protein: CASSPPGENYGYTF

V gene: TRBV25-1
J gene: TRBJ1-2
CDR3 protein: CASSEGQGIYGYTF

V gene: TRBV9
J gene: TRBJ2-3
CDR3 protein: CASSVGSGSEADTQYF

V gene: TRBV5-1
J gene: TRBJ2-1
CDR3 protein: CASSSDPAGIYNEQFF

V gene: TRBV6-2/TRBV6-3
J gene: TRBJ1-1
CDR3 protein: CASSDQQGSRQGNTEAFF

V gene: TRBV11-3
J gene: TRBJ2-1
CDR3 protein: CASSRAGASSYNEQFF

V gene: TRBV6-5
J gene: TRBJ1-6
CDR3 protein: CASSQSNSPLHF

V gene: TRBV4-1
J gene: TRBJ2-5
CDR3 protein: CASSPATGVGETQYF

V gene: TRBV11-3
J gene: TRBJ2-3
CDR3 protein: CASSLVAGTADTQYF

V gene: TRBV5-6
J gene: TRBJ2-5
CDR3 protein: CASSLPGVRETQYF

V gene: TRBV6-5
J gene: TRBJ1-4
CDR3 protein: CASSHGVNEKLFF

V gene: TRBV7-9
J gene: TRBJ1-1
CDR3 protein: CASSSRQGSEAFF

V gene: TRBV30
J gene: TRBJ2-1
CDR3 protein: CAWGRTVHNEQFF

V gene: TRBV6-5
J gene: TRBJ1-1
CDR3 protein: CASRRAGNTEAFF

V gene: TRBV4-1
J gene: TRBJ1-4
CDR3 protein: CASRLSVGADDYEKLFF